This T cell receptor beta chain was sequenced in a study of CD8+CD57+ T cells in acquired aplastic anemia. Study context: CD4+ and CD8+ cells, once sorted, gave DNA averaging about 3.4 ug. General study findings and limits: In common between the patients and the controls were some 29 CD8+ CDR3 sequences. Patient and control CD8+ Simpson's diversity was not significantly different.

Looked up from germline, CDR1 is SGHVS and CDR2 is FQNEAQ. CDR3 length: 14 residues. On this clonotype: No antigen is known for it. Germline is not matched at one junction end, which may reflect a read error.

Profiling that covered TCR beta VDJ and CDR3 relied on genomic DNA as its template. TCRdb used MiXCR to reprocess the reads, holding one entry per CDR3 protein. In the table there are 200,000 to 300,000 distinct CDR3 sequences, approximately 80% of which are singletons. In patients chosen for sequencing, flow cytometry had shown CD8+CD57+ cell expansion. Patients had received no therapy at the time of blood sampling. The V gene is TRBV7-8, the J gene TRBJ2-3; 7 nucleotides agree with TRBD1. This TCR came from a human donor with aplastic anemia. The source material was sorted CD4+, CD8+, or CD8+CD57+ T cells (not recorded which) from PBMCs. The CDR3 here is CASSFHADGTALSF. CDR3 DNA sequence: TGTGCCAGCAGCTTTCATGCAGATGGGACAGCCCTTTCCTTT.